Below, 16 T cell receptor beta chains from the same sample are listed, as sequenced in a study of T cells after yellow fever vaccination. TCRdb reprocessed the 5' RACE reads via MiXCR and lists one record per CDR3 protein. The table records hundreds of thousands of distinct CDR3 sequences, around 12% of them present only once. The sample in question was CD4+ T cells sorted from PBMCs, obtained 15 days after the yellow fever booster vaccination. The origin of the receptors is a man aged 18 to 30 who received the YFV17D yellow fever vaccine.

Only a few counts were recorded for this clonotype. The V gene is TRBV7-2, the J gene TRBJ2-5; 9 positions match TRBD2. CDR1 and CDR2 from the germline V gene are SGHTA and FQGNSA. CDR3 length equals 14 residues. The junction had 7 bases not matched to a gene; V was cut back by 6 bases and J by 5 bases. The CDR3 here is CASRASGVQETQYF. As DNA, the CDR3 is TGTGCCAGCAGGGCTAGCGGGGTGCAGGAGACCCAGTACTTC.

A few counts support this clonotype. The chain links TRBV24-1 to TRBJ1-2; D is uncertain. This CDR3 spans 12 amino acids. Germline lookup yields CDR1 KGHDR and CDR2 SFDVKD. V was pared by 3 bases and J by 8 bases, with 9 bases between. CDR3 sequence (DNA): TGTGCCACCAGTGATCCGCACCCGGGCTACACCTTC. The encoded protein is CATSDPHPGYTF.

The chain employs TRBV27 and TRBJ2-7; 11 nucleotides align to TRBD1. Per the germline V gene, CDR1 is MNHEY and CDR2 is SMNVEV (reference sequence). The CDR3 runs to 14 residues. V shed 2 bases and J 4 bases; nucleotides not matched to a gene: 1. This CDR3 is CASSLRDRGYEQYF. DNA for the CDR3: TGTGCCAGCAGTTTAAGGGACAGGGGGTACGAGCAGTACTTC.

This clonotype was recorded a few times. The chain joins TRBV12-3 or TRBV12-4 to TRBJ1-4; D unclear. V was clipped by 6 bases and J by 4 bases, with 3 bases between them. CDR3 size: 11 residues. The CDR3 DNA is TGTGCCAGCAGGCATAATGAAAAACTGTTTTTT. This encodes CASRHNEKLFF.

The chain has TRBV6-2 or TRBV6-3 and TRBJ2-7; D is undetermined. This CDR3 contains 13 residues. Trimming took 4 bases from V and 2 from J, leaving 9 bases between them. CDR1 is MNHEY and CDR2 is SVGEGT in the germline V gene. As DNA, the CDR3 is TGTGCCAGCAGTTCCGTGATGCCCTACGAGCAGTACTTC. Its protein is CASSSVMPYEQYF.

This clonotype showed up just a few times. The V and J genes are TRBV19 and TRBJ2-4; D unresolved. The germline V gene has CDR1 LNHDA and CDR2 SQIVND (reference sequence). This CDR3 has 13 amino acids. With 8 bases removed from V and 0 bases from J, the gap between germline ends came to 8 bases. CDR3: CASVGLAKNIQYF. The CDR3 nucleotides read TGTGCCAGTGTCGGTTTAGCCAAAAACATTCAGTACTTC.

This clonotype was picked up a small number of times. The rearrangement links TRBV7-2 to TRBJ2-5, with 7 bases matching TRBD1. V shed 7 bases and J 1 base; nucleotides not matched to a gene: 6. The CDR3 spans 14 residues. Germline V gene data show CDR1 as SGHTA and CDR2 as FQGNSA. The CDR3 DNA reads as TGTGCCAGCACCACATGGACAGGCCAAGAGACCCAGTACTTC. Its translation is CASTTWTGQETQYF.

This clonotype was observed a few times. This chain connects TRBV5-1 to TRBJ2-5, with 9 nucleotides matching TRBD2. Germline-derived CDR1 and CDR2 are SGHRS and YFSETQ. After removal of 0 bases from V and 2 bases from J, the junction contained 5 bases not matched to a gene. The CDR3 contains 16 residues. The DNA for the CDR3 is TGCGCCAGCAGCTTGGGGTCTAGCGGGGTTCAAGAGACCCAGTACTTC. It translates to CASSLGSSGVQETQYF.

This clonotype was counted only a few times. The chain links TRBV4-3 to TRBJ1-2, with no clear D. The CDR3 contains 17 residues. Germline V lookup: CDR1 LGHNA, CDR2 YSLEER. V was cut by 1 base and J by 7 bases, with 22 bases left in between. The CDR3: CASSQGLQTMSLSGYTF. CDR3 sequence (DNA): TGCGCCAGCAGCCAAGGGCTGCAGACTATGTCCTTATCTGGCTACACCTTC.

The genes are TRBV10-3 and TRBJ1-4; D might be TRBD1 (6 bases). Trimming shortened V by 10 bases and J by 0 bases, and 9 bases separated the two germline ends. Germline CDR1 is ENHRY and CDR2 is SYGVKD. The length of the CDR3 is 13 residues. CDR3 amino acids: CATRTATNEKLFF. CDR3 coding DNA: TGTGCCACCCGGACAGCAACTAATGAAAAACTGTTTTTT.

A few counts support this clonotype. The chain uses TRBV18 and TRBJ2-4, with D possibly being TRBD2 (6 bases). V was pared by 3 bases and J by 2 bases, with 14 bases between. CDR3 size: 16 residues. Germline values: CDR1 KGHSH, CDR2 LQKENI. DNA for the CDR3: TGTGCCAGCTCACCGACCCAGGGAGGCACCAAAAACATTCAGTACTTC. Amino acid sequence: CASSPTQGGTKNIQYF.

The chain is built from TRBV4-3 and TRBJ2-3; unclear D gene. This CDR3 is 13 amino acids long. The germline CDR1 and CDR2 sequences are LGHNA and YSLEER. Trimming pared 0 bases from V and 6 bases from J, leaving 7 bases between. The CDR3 DNA follows: TGCGCCAGCAGCCAAGACGCCAGGGATACGCAGTATTTT. Translated: CASSQDARDTQYF.

This chain joins TRBV2 and TRBJ2-7, with D unresolved. The CDR3 has 12 residues. CDR1 SNHLY and CDR2 FYNNEI come from the germline V gene. V was trimmed by 0 bases and J by 6 bases, leaving 6 bases between them. CDR3 loop: CASSEAAAEQYV. CDR3 sequence (DNA): TGTGCCAGCAGTGAAGCGGCGGCCGAGCAGTACGTC.

CDR3 in DNA: TGTGCCAGTAGTGAAAGGACAGTCTCTAACTATGGCTACACCTTC. Encoded protein: CASSERTVSNYGYTF. The chain links TRBV19 to TRBJ1-2; D might be TRBD1 (6 bases). The CDR3 covers 15 residues. The V gene's germline CDR1 is LNHDA and CDR2 SQIVND (reference sequence). V lost 5 bases, J lost 0 bases, and 13 bases lay in between.

The chain has TRBV20-1 and TRBJ1-4; D is ambiguous. CDR3 length: 13 residues. V lost 5 bases, J lost 7 bases, and 14 bases lay in between. Germline loops: CDR1 DFQATT, CDR2 SNEGSKA (reference sequence). Written as DNA, the CDR3 is TGCAGTGCTTACCGGCCCTCGGGTGAAAAACTGTTTTTT. This translates into CSAYRPSGEKLFF.

In this sample, this clonotype turned up a few times. The junction and the germline gene differ at one end; a read error may be behind it. The J gene is TRBJ1-5, the V gene TRBV5-4; D remains unclear. The length of the CDR3 is 14 residues. The germline CDR1 and CDR2 sequences are SGHNT and YYREEE (reference sequence). The CDR3 DNA sequence: TGTGCCAGCAGCTTGTCGGGATTTCCCCAGCTCCAGCATTTT. Protein product: CASSLSGFPQLQHF.